This entry concerns a single T cell receptor beta chain. CDR3 length: 15 amino acids. CDR1 is LGHNA and CDR2 is YNFKEQ in the germline V gene. Trimming shortened V by 0 bases and J by 5 bases, and 13 bases separated the two germline ends. The data derive from a study of blood T cell repertoires in COVID-19. Authors' analysis steps: Amplification from reference gene primers served as the basis for estimated nucleated cell counts. The assay was immunoSEQ multiplex PCR, and TCRdb's table has in-frame clones only and misses some. V and J calls and clone size come straight from that table; D and trimming were deduced from the DNA. In the table there are some 230,000 clones, 65% to 85% of which are singletons.

This receptor was obtained from a woman in her sixties or seventies with acute or convalescent COVID-19. The chain joins TRBV4-2 to TRBJ2-5; D unclear. The sequenced material came from peripheral blood. CDR3 region: CASSQDIGLTETQYF. The CDR3 nucleotides read TGTGCCAGCAGCCAAGATATTGGCCTCACCGAGACCCAGTACTTC.